This section outlines one T cell receptor (beta chain) sequence together with its context. What this receptor recognizes is not known. No much larger clone is present one base from it, and per-base qualities are unavailable. This specimen belongs to a study of cytomegalovirus exposure and HLA in healthy donors (dated by TCRdb to between 2016 and 2019). In the study overall: According to an earlier analysis of a few hundred of the donors, some 180 million T cells yielded roughly 100 million unique TCR beta sequences and about 300 Gb of sequence data. Besides the first cohort of roughly 660 subjects, a separate validation cohort made up of over 95 different subjects was used. The genetic ancestry cluster associated with self-reported Caucasian donors included over 65% of the roughly 400 genotyped donors. The number of typed donors differed by locus: roughly 629-640 for A, B, C, DRB1 and DQB1; approximately 520 for DQA1; 600 to 610 for DPA1; and about 450 for DPB1. The study combined high-throughput TCR immunosequencing, statistical association of individual TCRs with disease status, and machine learning to predict cytomegalovirus infection status. About 300 gigabases of sequencing data and around 85 million unique TCR sequences made up an early release that covered 500 to 700 HLA-typed donors. A later genetic analysis took genome-wide SNP genotypes for about 55% of the 666 donors and used that subset as a discovery cohort. Every repertoire in the discovery cohort had been generated on one and the same sequencing platform. To decide whether each TCR beta V gene segment behaved as functional or pseudogenic, an earlier analysis of 587 of the donors relied on high-throughput TCR beta sequencing. About 5 DR-DQ haplotypes were handled as single units for association and clustering, since linkage in the cohort was strong. A later analysis re-analyzed previously published TCR beta repertoires from 500 to 700 donors and added high-resolution HLA genotyping to study TCR occurrence patterns. Among a few hundred genotyped donors of the cohort, an average of 235,054 unique TCR beta nucleotide sequences were sequenced per donor, 15% to 20% of them non-productive. The study used immunosequencing to profile the T cell repertoires of approximately 640 subjects and linked those repertoires to cytomegalovirus serostatus. HLA typing included class I and class II loci at four-digit resolution. Rather than drawing on any new phenotypic data, the later analysis identified candidate immune exposures from TCR beta sequences and the way those sequences occurred across donors. The study aimed to test whether signatures of past pathogen exposure could be identified by cataloging public T cell receptors. Donor age, sex, ethnicity and CMV serostatus were compiled together with the repertoire data.

The junction shows trimming of 0 bases on V and 3 bases on J, plus 9 bases between the germline ends. CDR3 length: 14 amino acids, cysteine to phenylalanine. Here the CDR3 DNA is all that survives: 42 bases in frame from base 1. According to the germline V gene, CDR1 reads SGHRS and CDR2 reads YFSETQ. The library was prepared using the immunoSEQ multiplex PCR assay. For the multiplex PCR, a mixture combining 60 forward primers for TCR Vbeta segments and 13 reverse primers for TCR Jbeta segments was used. Amplification of the CDR3 region of rearranged TCR beta genes was performed with a multiplex PCR assay on genomic DNA. On the Illumina HiSeq System, the amplified TCR beta libraries were sequenced as 87-base-pair reads. As for how the authors treated the data: A later analysis counted about 82 million unique TCR beta chains across the 550 to 800 repertoires, and about 10 million of these chains were shared by at least two donors. To remove PCR and sequencing errors, raw reads were error-corrected and collapsed into unique sequences using a nearest-neighbor algorithm that merged closely related sequences. CDR3 sequences were aligned to IMGT reference sequences to assign V, D and J gene segments. For a sequence to be retained, a match of at least six nucleotides to both a V gene segment and a J gene segment was required. A rearrangement was called productive if the CDR3 had no stop codons and remained in frame with V and J, and every other rearrangement was called non-productive. CDR3 was defined by IMGT convention, running from the second conserved V-encoded cysteine to the conserved J-encoded phenylalanine. Sequences without an unambiguous match to a single V gene segment were excluded from the earlier analysis of about 600 of the donors. An earlier analysis of 500 to 700 of the donors classified V segments as functional when productive rearrangements were above 56.7% and as segregating when the standard deviation between donors was above 5%. A statistical classification framework was built for diagnosing cytomegalovirus status from the catalog of TCR beta chain sequences. In a later analysis, TCR nucleotide sequences were compared against IMGT/GENE-DB human TR gene sequences so that V and J genes could be assigned. The TCRdist pipeline was used in a later analysis to assign CDR3 sequences and most-parsimonious VDJ recombination scenarios. In a later analysis, every TCR beta chain was defined by the combination of its CDR3 amino acid sequence and its V-gene family, and reads without a unique V-gene family were dropped. In a later analysis, 550 to 650 highly shared, low-generation-probability nucleotide sequences were removed to address suspected cross-contamination and a sequencing artifact. A later analysis calculated a clonal expansion index for each public chain from normalized within-repertoire ranks of inferred template counts. In a later analysis, generation probabilities were computed using a VDJ recombination model fitted to out-of-frame rearrangements, and the results were checked against IGoR. A later analysis scored TCR-TCR, TCR-HLA and TCR-CMV co-occurrence with hypergeometric tests, applying a repertoire-size bias correction to TCR pairs. In a later analysis, false discovery rates were estimated by permuting HLA or CMV assignments 20 times. A later analysis grouped co-occurring TCRs with DBSCAN, adding TCRdist sequence similarity when clustering within HLA-allele-positive subsets. Repertoires with fewer than 30,000 or more than 120,000 public chains, plus five repertoires with anomalous nucleotide sharing, were excluded from co-occurrence clustering. TCRdb holds this immuneACCESS table with in-frame rearrangements only. Some clones are missing; in checked studies, unresolved V genes explain under half, and the rest has no known cause. V and J calls and clone size come straight from that table; D and trimming were deduced from the DNA. This sample is represented by around 270,000 clones; about 80% of them were singletons. Jointly, the top ten make up around 0.33% of the sample.

The cohort consisted of approximately 690 healthy bone marrow donors. Cohort members were all nominally healthy when sampled, although unrecorded immune exposures were likely present. The donor was CMV seronegative and belonged to the group of 350 or so seronegative cohort members. A peripheral blood sample was provided by each donor, and peripheral blood mononuclear cells were used for TCR beta sequencing. The Qiagen DNeasy Blood Extraction Kit was used to extract genomic DNA from the blood cell samples. Study-wide findings and limitations: A later analysis reported that several top co-occurrence clusters appeared linked to parvovirus B19, influenza, CMV and Epstein-Barr virus. Presence/absence analyses assumed roughly uniform sequencing depth across donors, an assumption that may not hold. Most TCR sequences were observed very rarely across donors, whereas some public TCRs were present in many individuals. CMV serostatus was the only immune exposure information available for the cohort. Linkage disequilibrium might explain the correlated functional status among segregating V segments, but an unknown experimental factor could not be ruled out. A further reported finding was that TCR beta sequences accurately predicted the HLA-A and HLA-B alleles for most subjects in the first cohort. The earlier analysis of fewer than 750 of the donors excluded fewer than 20 rarely observed V segments, including chromosome 9 orphons, because counts were too low. V-gene and J-gene trimming of TCR beta chains was associated with a missense DCLRE1C variant in a later genetic analysis, and the association was replicated in an independent cohort. The 87-base-pair reads could not distinguish some IMGT-functional V segments, including TRBV6-2 and TRBV6-3, so those segments were excluded. A later analysis found that most CMV-associated TCR beta chains appeared HLA-restricted, with HLA associations seemingly driven largely by CMV exposure. A group of highly shared sequence variants was considered likely to be a technical artifact of the sequencing pipeline. The study listed 150 to 200 TCR beta chains as associated with cytomegalovirus. Three of the identified cytomegalovirus-associated TCR beta chains were confirmed in vitro to be specific for cytomegalovirus antigens. Because some donors lacked HLA typing at each locus, the association tests relied only on the typed subset. Strong co-occurrence of HLA alleles, especially DR and DQ, made assigning TCR associations to individual alleles difficult. This cohort had only TCR beta chains sequenced, and the lack of alpha or paired-chain data limited which features could be detected. According to the authors, the approach could potentially be generalized to other disease states and immunological phenotypes. In an earlier analysis of some 540 of the donors, most TCR beta V segments appeared in productive rearrangements about 90% or about 30% of the time, broadly matching IMGT annotations. In a later analysis, some 17,000 TCR beta sequences were associated with specific HLA alleles at a false discovery rate of 0.05. According to a later analysis, TCR association rates differed among HLA loci, with DRB1 alleles showing the most associated TCRs and HLA-C alleles showing the fewest. In a later analysis, HLA-associated TCR beta chains were found to be more clonally expanded and to have lower generation probabilities than equally common non-associated chains. In a later genetic analysis, fewer N-insertions in productive TCRs were reported among donors in an Asian-associated ancestry cluster than the roughly 670-donor mean. The classifier was reported to diagnose cytomegalovirus status with high specificity and sensitivity in both the original and validation cohorts.

This receptor chain uses TRBV5-1 and TRBJ1-1; matching of 6 bases hints at TRBD1 as the D gene. Material for sequencing was PBMCs. The clonotype originates from a girl aged 2-10 years in good health and CMV-seronegative. The bases read TGCGCCAGCAGCTTGGAAGGGGGGGACACTGAAGCTTTCTTT. The translation is CASSLEGGDTEAFF.